The subject of this entry is one T cell receptor beta chain. Its specificity is unknown. Combining a sample-barcoded 5' primer with a J-beta primer mix, a second PCR ran for roughly 6 to 11 cycles. TCRdb called the 5' RACE reads again in MiXCR, with one record for every CDR3 protein. The data contain 800,000 to 1,000,000 distinct CDR3 sequences, 40% to 60% of them singletons. These data originate in a study of blood T cells in healthy people across ages. General study results and limits: Donor CMV infection status was unknown, possibly confounding age-related changes in expanded clonotypes.

V gave up 1 base and J gave up 10 bases; unmatched junction bases: 6. Germline V gives CDR1 SEHNR, CDR2 FQNEAQ (reference sequence). The CDR3 runs 15 residues. V is TRBV7-9 and J is TRBJ1-6, with 8 bases matching TRBD1. The clonotype was recovered from a man younger than 45 in good health. The specimen sequenced was blood. The CDR3 spells CASSLVGQGSSPLHF. The CDR3 region has the DNA TGTGCCAGCAGCTTAGTAGGACAGGGCTCATCACCCCTCCACTTT.